Sequencing of this T cell receptor beta chain was carried out in a study of regulatory T cells in long-lasting Graves disease. Libraries of TCR beta came from iRepertoire HTBI primers plus Arm-PCR of CDR3 regions. Using its own MiXCR run on the multiplex PCR reads, TCRdb lists one record per CDR3 protein. The top ten hold about 12% of the sample, which has over 500,000 distinct CDR3 sequences, about 16% seen once. CDR1 MNHNS and CDR2 SASEGT come from the germline V gene. This CDR3 is 17 amino acids long. Trimming removed 3 bases from V and 11 bases from J, with 26 bases in between. In its sample, this clonotype was seen many times. Specified time point: newly diagnosed GD, antithyroid drugs for less than 3 months. PBMC RNA served as the TCR library source. This sample also belongs to another study, concerning T cells in Graves' hyperthyroidism and ophthalmopathy. That publication notes: If no ophthalmopathy progression occurred within 18 months, Graves' hyperthyroidism was stable.

The receptor was derived from a man between 18 and 35 years old with Graves disease. The chain combines TRBV6-1 with TRBJ1-5; a weak D match, TRBD1 (5 bases). Specimen: peripheral blood mononuclear cells (PBMCs), collected at new diagnosis, from a patient treated with antithyroid drugs. CDR3 sequence: CASSDSRGHPTLLAQHF. Written as DNA, the CDR3 is TGTGCCAGCAGTGATTCGCGGGGCCACCCCACCCTCTTGGCCCAGCATTTT.